This section outlines one T cell receptor (beta chain) sequence together with its context. The target antigen is unknown. Clones were sequenced by immunoSEQ multiplex PCR, and TCRdb holds only the in-frame ones, with some missing. The sample consists of some 150,000 clones, more than 90% of them appearing once. This record comes from a study of T cell responses to AZD1222 COVID-19 vaccine. Regarding the study as a whole: All repertoire sampling was performed exclusively after the peak T cell response. Clonal diversity was possibly underestimated, and white British individuals and females predominated among donors.

Second-dose intervals of approximately 4 or approximately 12 weeks were pooled. The CDR3 is made up of 16 amino acids. The germline V gene encodes CDR1 LNHDA and CDR2 SQIVND (reference sequence). Trimming shortened V by 4 bases and J by 1 base, and 11 bases separated the two germline ends. This clonotype was obtained from an adult who received the AZD1222 COVID-19 vaccine. The source material was peripheral blood, sampled 28 days after the second AZD1222 dose. The chain links TRBV19 to TRBJ1-6; the D gene is possibly TRBD1 (6 bases). CDR3 region: CASSTTQGSYNSPLHF. The CDR3 nucleotides are TGTGCCAGTAGTACCACACAGGGTTCCTATAATTCACCCCTCCACTTT.